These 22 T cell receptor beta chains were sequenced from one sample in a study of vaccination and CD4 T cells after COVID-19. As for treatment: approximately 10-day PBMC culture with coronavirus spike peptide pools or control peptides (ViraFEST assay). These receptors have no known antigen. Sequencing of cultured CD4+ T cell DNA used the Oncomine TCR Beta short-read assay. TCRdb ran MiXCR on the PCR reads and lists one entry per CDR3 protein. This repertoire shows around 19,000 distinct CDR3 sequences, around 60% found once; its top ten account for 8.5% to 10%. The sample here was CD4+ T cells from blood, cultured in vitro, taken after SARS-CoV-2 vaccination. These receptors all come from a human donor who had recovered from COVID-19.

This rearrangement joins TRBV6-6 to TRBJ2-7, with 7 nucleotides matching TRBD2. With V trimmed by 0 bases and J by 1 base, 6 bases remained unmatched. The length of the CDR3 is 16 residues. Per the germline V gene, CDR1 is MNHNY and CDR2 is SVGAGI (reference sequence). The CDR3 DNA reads TGTGCCAGCAGTTACTCGCCGGGGGGAGGATCCTACGAGCAGTACTTC. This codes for CASSYSPGGGSYEQYF.

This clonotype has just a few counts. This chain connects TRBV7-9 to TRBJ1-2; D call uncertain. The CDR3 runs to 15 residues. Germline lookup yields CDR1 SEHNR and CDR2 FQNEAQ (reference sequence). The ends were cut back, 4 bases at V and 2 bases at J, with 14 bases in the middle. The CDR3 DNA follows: TGTGCCAGCAGCTCACCTAGAGCGGCGAACTATGGCTACACCTTC. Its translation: CASSSPRAANYGYTF.

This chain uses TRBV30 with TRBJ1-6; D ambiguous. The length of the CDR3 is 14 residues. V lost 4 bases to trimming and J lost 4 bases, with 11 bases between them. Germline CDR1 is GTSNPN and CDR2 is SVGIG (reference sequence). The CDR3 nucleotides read TGTGCCTGGAAGGCCCGAGGGTATAATTCACCCCTCCACTTT. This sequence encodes CAWKARGYNSPLHF. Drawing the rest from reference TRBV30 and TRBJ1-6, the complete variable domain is SQTIHQWPATLVQPVGSPLSLECTVEGTSNPNLYWYRQAAGRGLQLLFYSVGIGQISSEVPQNLSASRPQDRQFILSSKKLLLSDSGFYLCAWKARGYNSPLHFGNGTRLTVT.

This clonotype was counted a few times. The CDR3 region is CASSTTGVYNSPLHF. In nucleotides, the CDR3 is TGTGCCAGCAGCACAACAGGGGTCTATAATTCACCCCTCCACTTT. The chain employs TRBV7-2 and TRBJ1-6; 7 nucleotides match TRBD1. Germline V gives CDR1 SGHTA, CDR2 FQGNSA. The V and J ends lost 5 bases and 3 bases, in that order; junction bases with no gene match: 4. This CDR3 has 15 amino acids.

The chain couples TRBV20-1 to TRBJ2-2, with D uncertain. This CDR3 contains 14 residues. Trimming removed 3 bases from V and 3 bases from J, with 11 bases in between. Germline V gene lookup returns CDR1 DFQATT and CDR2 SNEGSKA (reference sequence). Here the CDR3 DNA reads TGCAGTGCTAGTAGCTTAGAGGACACCGGGGAGCTGTTTTTT. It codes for CSASSLEDTGELFF.

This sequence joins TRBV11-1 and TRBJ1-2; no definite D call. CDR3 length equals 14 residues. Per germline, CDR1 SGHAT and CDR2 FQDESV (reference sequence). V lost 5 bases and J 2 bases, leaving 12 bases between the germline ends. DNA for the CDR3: TGTGCCAGCAGCACCGACCCAGCGAACTATGGCTACACCTTC. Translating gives CASSTDPANYGYTF.

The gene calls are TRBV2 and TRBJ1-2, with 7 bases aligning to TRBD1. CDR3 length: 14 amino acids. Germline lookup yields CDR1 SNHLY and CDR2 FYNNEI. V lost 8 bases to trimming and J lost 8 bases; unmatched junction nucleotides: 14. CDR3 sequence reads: CASGIKLTGSGYTF. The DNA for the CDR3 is TGTGCCAGCGGGATCAAACTGACAGGGAGCGGCTACACCTTC.

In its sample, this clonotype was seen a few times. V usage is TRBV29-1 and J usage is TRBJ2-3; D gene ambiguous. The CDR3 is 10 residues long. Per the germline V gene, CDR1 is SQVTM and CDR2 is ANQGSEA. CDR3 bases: TGCACCACAGGCACAGATACGCAGTATTTT. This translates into CTTGTDTQYF.

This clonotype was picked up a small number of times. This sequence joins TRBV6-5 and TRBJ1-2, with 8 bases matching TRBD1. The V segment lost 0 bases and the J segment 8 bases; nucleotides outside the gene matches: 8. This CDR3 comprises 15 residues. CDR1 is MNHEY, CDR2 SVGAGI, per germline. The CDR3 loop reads CASSYSTGQVAGYTF. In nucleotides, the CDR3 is TGTGCCAGCAGTTACTCTACGGGACAGGTGGCAGGCTACACCTTC.

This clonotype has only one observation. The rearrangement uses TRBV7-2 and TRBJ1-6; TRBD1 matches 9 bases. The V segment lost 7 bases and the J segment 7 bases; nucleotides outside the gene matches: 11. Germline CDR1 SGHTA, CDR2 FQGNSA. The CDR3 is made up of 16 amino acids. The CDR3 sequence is CASTSFGTGKNSPLHF. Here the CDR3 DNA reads TGTGCCAGCACCTCCTTCGGGACAGGGAAAAATTCACCCCTCCACTTT.

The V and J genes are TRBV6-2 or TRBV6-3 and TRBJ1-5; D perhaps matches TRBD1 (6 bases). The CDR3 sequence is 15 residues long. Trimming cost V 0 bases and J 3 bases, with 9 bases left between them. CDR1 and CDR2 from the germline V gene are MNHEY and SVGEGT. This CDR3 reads CASSYSGGFNQPQHF. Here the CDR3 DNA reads TGTGCCAGCAGTTACTCAGGGGGATTCAATCAGCCCCAGCATTTT.

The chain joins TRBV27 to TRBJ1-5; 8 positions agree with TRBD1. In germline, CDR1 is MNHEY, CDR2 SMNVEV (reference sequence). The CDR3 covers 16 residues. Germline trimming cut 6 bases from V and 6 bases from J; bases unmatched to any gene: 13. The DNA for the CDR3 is TGTGCCAGCAGCCGATACGGACAGGGAGCCCCTCAGCCCCAGCATTTT. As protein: CASSRYGQGAPQPQHF.

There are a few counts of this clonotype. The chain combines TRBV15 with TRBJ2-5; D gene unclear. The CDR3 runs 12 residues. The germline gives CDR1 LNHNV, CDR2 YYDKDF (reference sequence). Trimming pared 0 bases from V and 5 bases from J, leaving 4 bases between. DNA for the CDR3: TGTGCCACCAGCAGAGATAGGGAGACCCAGTACTTC. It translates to CATSRDRETQYF.

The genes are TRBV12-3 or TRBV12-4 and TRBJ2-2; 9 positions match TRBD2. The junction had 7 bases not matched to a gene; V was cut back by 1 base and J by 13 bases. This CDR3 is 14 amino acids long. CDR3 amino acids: CASSLDSSGGRLFF. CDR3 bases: TGTGCCAGCAGTTTAGATAGTAGCGGGGGTAGGCTGTTTTTT.

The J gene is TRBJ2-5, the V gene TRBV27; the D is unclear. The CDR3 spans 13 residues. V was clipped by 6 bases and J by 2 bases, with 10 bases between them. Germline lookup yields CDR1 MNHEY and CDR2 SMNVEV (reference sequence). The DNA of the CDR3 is TGTGCCAGCAGGTTACGGGCTCAAGAGACCCAGTACTTC. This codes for CASRLRAQETQYF.

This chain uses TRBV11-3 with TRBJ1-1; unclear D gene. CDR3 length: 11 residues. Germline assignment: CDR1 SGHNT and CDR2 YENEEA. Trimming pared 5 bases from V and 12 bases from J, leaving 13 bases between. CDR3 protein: CASSQGTLTFF. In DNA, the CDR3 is TGTGCCAGCAGCCAAGGAACGTTGACTTTCTTT.

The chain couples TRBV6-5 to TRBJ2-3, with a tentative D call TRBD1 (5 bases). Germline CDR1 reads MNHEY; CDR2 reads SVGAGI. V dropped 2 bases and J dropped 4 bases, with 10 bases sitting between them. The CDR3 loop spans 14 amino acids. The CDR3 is CASSYGQGPDTQYF. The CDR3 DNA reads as TGTGCCAGCAGTTACGGCCAGGGCCCAGATACGCAGTATTTT.

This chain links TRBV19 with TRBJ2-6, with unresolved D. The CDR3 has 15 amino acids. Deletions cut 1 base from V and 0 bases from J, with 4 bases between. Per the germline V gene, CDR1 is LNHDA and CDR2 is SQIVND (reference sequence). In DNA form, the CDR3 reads TGTGCCAGTAGTATAGGGAACTCTGGGGCCAACGTCCTGACTTTC. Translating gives CASSIGNSGANVLTF.

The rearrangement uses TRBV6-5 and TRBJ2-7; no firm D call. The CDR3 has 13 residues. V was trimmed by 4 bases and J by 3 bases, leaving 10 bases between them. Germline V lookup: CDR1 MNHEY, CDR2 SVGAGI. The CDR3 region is CASSSEALYEQYF. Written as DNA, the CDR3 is TGTGCCAGCAGTTCCGAGGCACTCTACGAGCAGTACTTC.

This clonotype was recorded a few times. CDR3 DNA: TGTGCCAGTAGTAGGGGGAGCTCCTATAATTCACCCCTCCACTTT. This encodes CASSRGSSYNSPLHF. The rearrangement links TRBV19 to TRBJ1-6; a weak D match, TRBD1 (5 bases). V gave up 4 bases and J gave up 0 bases, with 7 bases separating them. This CDR3 contains 15 residues. The germline V gene has CDR1 LNHDA and CDR2 SQIVND (reference sequence).

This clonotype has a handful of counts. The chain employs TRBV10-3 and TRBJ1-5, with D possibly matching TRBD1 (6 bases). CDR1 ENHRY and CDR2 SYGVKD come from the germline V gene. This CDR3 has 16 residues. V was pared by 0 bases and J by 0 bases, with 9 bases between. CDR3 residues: CAISESAGASNQPQHF. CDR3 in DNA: TGTGCCATCAGTGAGTCAGCGGGGGCTAGCAATCAGCCCCAGCATTTT.

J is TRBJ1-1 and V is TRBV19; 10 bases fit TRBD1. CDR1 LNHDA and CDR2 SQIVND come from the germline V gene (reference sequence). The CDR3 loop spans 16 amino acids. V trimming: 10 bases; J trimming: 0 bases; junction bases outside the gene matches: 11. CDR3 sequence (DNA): TGTGCCACTGGTGCCGGGACAGGGGCCATGAACACTGAAGCTTTCTTT. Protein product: CATGAGTGAMNTEAFF.